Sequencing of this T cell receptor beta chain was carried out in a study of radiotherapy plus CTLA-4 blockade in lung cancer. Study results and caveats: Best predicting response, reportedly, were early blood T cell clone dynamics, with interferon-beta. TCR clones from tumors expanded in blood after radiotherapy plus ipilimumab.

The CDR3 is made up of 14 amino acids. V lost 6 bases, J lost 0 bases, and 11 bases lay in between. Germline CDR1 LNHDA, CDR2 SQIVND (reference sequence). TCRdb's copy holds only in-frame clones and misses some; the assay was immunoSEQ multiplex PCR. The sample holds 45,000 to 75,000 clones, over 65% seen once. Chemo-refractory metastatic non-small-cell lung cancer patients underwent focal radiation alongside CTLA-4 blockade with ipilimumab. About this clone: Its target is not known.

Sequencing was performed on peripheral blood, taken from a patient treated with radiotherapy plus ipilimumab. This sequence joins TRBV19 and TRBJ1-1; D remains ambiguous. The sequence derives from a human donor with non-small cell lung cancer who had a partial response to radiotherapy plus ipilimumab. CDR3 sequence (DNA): TGTGCCAGTAGGGGGAGGTCCATGAACACTGAAGCTTTCTTT. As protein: CASRGRSMNTEAFF.